This TCR beta chain was observed in a study of blood T cell repertoires in COVID-19. Turning to the study itself: Acute-phase and convalescent COVID-19 samples originated in the United States, Italy and Spain.

Libraries were prepared by immunoSEQ multiplex PCR; TCRdb keeps only in-frame clonotypes and omits some of them. The repertoire holds about 300,000 clones, with 84% as singletons. CDR1 and CDR2 (germline): MDHEN, SYDVKM. V lost 6 bases, J lost 1 base, and 15 bases stayed unmatched. CDR3 length: 18 residues. The rearrangement uses TRBV28 and TRBJ2-7; 10 positions match TRBD1. The sequenced sample consisted of peripheral blood. This clonotype was sampled from a human donor with COVID-19, enrolled during active disease. The donor label of this sample is uncertain. CDR3 nucleotides: TGTGCCAGCAGCCGAGCGCAGACAGGGGGCCCCTTTTCCTACGAGCAGTACTTC. Translating it yields CASSRAQTGGPFSYEQYF.